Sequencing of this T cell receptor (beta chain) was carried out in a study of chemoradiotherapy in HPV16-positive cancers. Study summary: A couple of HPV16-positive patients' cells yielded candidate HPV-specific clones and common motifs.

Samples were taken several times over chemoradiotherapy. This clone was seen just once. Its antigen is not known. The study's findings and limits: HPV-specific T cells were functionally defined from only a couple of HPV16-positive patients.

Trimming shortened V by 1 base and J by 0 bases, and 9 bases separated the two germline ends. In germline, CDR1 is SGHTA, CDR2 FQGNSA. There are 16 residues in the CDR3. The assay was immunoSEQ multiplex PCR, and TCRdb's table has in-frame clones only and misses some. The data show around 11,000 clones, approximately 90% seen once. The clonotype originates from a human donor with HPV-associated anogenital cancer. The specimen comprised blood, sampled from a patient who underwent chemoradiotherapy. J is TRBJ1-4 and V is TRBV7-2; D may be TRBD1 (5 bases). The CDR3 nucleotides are TGTGCCAGCAGCTTAGTATCGGGGGCAACTAATGAAAAACTGTTTTTT. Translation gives CASSLVSGATNEKLFF.